The entry below gives a single T cell receptor (beta chain) sequence along with its context. The method was immunoSEQ multiplex PCR; TCRdb's version includes in-frame clones alone and lacks a portion of them. The sample holds roughly 200,000 clones, over 80% seen once. The data originate from a study of T cell responses to AZD1222 COVID-19 vaccine. Trimming cost V 4 bases and J 6 bases, with 15 bases left between them. The germline CDR1 and CDR2 sequences are SGHTA and FQGTGA. This CDR3 spans 14 amino acids. The chain has TRBV7-3 and TRBJ1-1; D remains ambiguous. The material was peripheral blood, obtained 28 days after the second dose of the MenACWY control vaccine. The TCR sequence derives from an adult who received the MenACWY meningococcal vaccine as a control. CDR3 nucleotides: TGTGCCAGCAGCTCCTCCCCGGTTACCGCTGAAGCTTTCTTT. Amino acid sequence: CASSSSPVTAEAFF.